This TCR beta chain was captured by sequencing in a study of T cells after somatic rescue of genetic block. Sequencing used immunoSEQ multiplex PCR; TCRdb keeps in-frame clones, though not all of them. The sample has over 95,000 clones; about nine tenths are singletons. Germline V gene sequence: CDR1 GTSNPN, CDR2 SVGIG (reference sequence). V lost 1 base and J lost 12, with 15 bases in between. CDR3 length equals 12 residues. The sequencing sample was made of peripheral blood mononuclear cells (PBMCs). This receptor was obtained from a woman in her late teens or twenties. The genes are TRBV30 and TRBJ1-1; tentatively, D is TRBD1 (6 bases). CDR3 nucleotides: TGTGCCTGGAGTGGGGGAGGGGGAGTGACTTTCTTT. It specifies CAWSGGGGVTFF.